These 9 T cell receptor beta chains originate from one sample sequenced in a study of shared clonotypes between healthy human individuals. Data came from immunoSEQ multiplex PCR; TCRdb stores just in-frame clones and leaves some out. Here the sample spans 2,100,000 or so clones, 90% to 97% being singletons. Sequenced: naive CD4+ T cells sorted from blood. Stated subset: CD45RA+ positively selected. These TCRs come from a man aged 18-30 years in good health.

The chain combines TRBV5-8 with TRBJ1-4; maybe TRBD1 (5 bases). The CDR3 sequence is 15 residues long. The V end lost 5 bases, the J end lost 2 bases, and 13 bases lay between the germline ends. Germline V gene lookup returns CDR1 SGHTS and CDR2 YDEGEE. Here the CDR3 DNA reads TGTGCCAGCAGATATACAGGAGGCACTAATGAAAAACTGTTTTTT. Protein product: CASRYTGGTNEKLFF.

Turning to this clone: This same CDR3 is encoded by further DNA sequences in the sample. The CDR3 nucleotides are TGTGCCAGCAGTGTGGGTGCCGGGGAGCTGTTTTTT. Its protein product is CASSVGAGELFF. The V call is TRBV2, the J call TRBJ2-2, with no clear D. The V gene lost 4 bases and the J gene lost 6 bases, with 6 bases spanning the gap. This CDR3 is 12 amino acids long. Germline CDR1 SNHLY, CDR2 FYNNEI. The variable domain in full, with the rest retrieved from reference TRBV2 and TRBJ2-2, is EPEVTQTPSHQVTQMGQEVILRCVPISNHLYFYWYRQILGQKVEFLVSFYNNEISEKSEIFDDQFSVERPDGSNFTLKIRSTKLEDSAMYFCASSVGAGELFFGEGSRLTVL.

V and J are TRBV7-2 and TRBJ2-5, with TRBD2 matching over 9 bases. Germline CDR1 is SGHTA and CDR2 is FQGNSA. V dropped 4 bases and J dropped 2; count of bases not matched to a gene: 5. This CDR3 has 15 residues. The chain's CDR3 is CASSSVAGVQETQYF. The CDR3 DNA sequence: TGTGCCAGCAGCTCAGTAGCGGGAGTGCAAGAGACCCAGTACTTC.

The chain carries TRBV7-9 and TRBJ1-3; 10 positions match TRBD1. The J segment lost 2 bases and the V segment lost 5 bases, leaving 9 bases of the junction unmatched. The CDR3 sequence is 17 residues long. The germline CDR1 and CDR2 sequences are SEHNR and FQNEAQ (reference sequence). CDR3 residues: CASSLQGQGSTGNTIYF. The DNA of the CDR3 is TGTGCCAGCAGCCTCCAGGGACAGGGGTCGACTGGAAACACCATATATTTT.

This chain uses TRBV29-1 with TRBJ1-2; maybe TRBD1 (5 bases). CDR1 is SQVTM, CDR2 ANQGSEA, per germline. V was trimmed by 2 bases and J by 4 bases, leaving 8 bases between them. The CDR3 loop spans 12 amino acids. In DNA form, the CDR3 reads TGCAGCGTTGAAAGGGGTACCTATGGCTACACCTTC. Residues: CSVERGTYGYTF.

The gene calls are TRBV30 and TRBJ2-1; TRBD2 agrees at 12 bases. Germline loops: CDR1 GTSNPN, CDR2 SVGIG (reference sequence). The CDR3 extends over 14 amino acids. The V segment lost 2 bases and the J segment 7 bases; nucleotides outside the gene matches: 3. DNA of the CDR3: TGTGCCTGGAGTAGGACTAGCGGGAATAATGAGCAGTTCTTC. Protein product: CAWSRTSGNNEQFF.

This chain uses TRBV7-2 with TRBJ2-3, with D possibly TRBD2 on 6 matching bases. The CDR3 has 16 amino acids. V lost 5 bases and J 1 base, leaving 16 bases between the germline ends. CDR1 and CDR2 from the germline V gene are SGHTA and FQGNSA. The CDR3 is CASSLAGGPRTDTQYF. CDR3 in DNA: TGTGCCAGCAGCCTTGCCGGGGGACCCCGCACAGATACGCAGTATTTT.

The CDR3 spells CASAWGTNPYEQYF. CDR3 in DNA: TGTGCCAGCGCGTGGGGGACAAACCCCTACGAGCAGTACTTC. The chain combines TRBV27 with TRBJ2-7; the D gene is possibly TRBD1 (6 bases). The CDR3 runs to 14 residues. The V and J ends lost 8 bases and 2 bases respectively, with 16 bases between them. Germline assignment: CDR1 MNHEY and CDR2 SMNVEV (reference sequence).

J is TRBJ2-5 and V is TRBV21-1; the table calls TRBD2, which could not be checked here. TRBV21-1 is annotated as a pseudogene. CDR3 length equals 19 residues. The CDR3 DNA reads as TGTGCCAGCAGCAAAATCGGTCGCCAACTAGCGGGAGCGACGGAGACCCAGTACTTC. Its protein product is CASSKIGRQLAGATETQYF.